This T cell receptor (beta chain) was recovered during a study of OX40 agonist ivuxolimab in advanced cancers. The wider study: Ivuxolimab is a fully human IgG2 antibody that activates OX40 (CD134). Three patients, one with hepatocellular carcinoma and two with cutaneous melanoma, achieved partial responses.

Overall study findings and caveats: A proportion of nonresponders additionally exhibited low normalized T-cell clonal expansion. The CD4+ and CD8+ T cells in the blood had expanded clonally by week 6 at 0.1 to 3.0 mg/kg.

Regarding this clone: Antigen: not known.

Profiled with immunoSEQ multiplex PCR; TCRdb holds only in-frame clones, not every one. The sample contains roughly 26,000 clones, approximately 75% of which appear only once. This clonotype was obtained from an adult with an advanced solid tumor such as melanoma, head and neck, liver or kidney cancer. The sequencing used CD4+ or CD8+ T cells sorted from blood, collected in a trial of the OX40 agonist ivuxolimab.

CDR3 residues: CASSKDTVGGTLGAFF. CDR3 nucleotide sequence: TGTGCCAGCAGCAAGGACACTGTTGGGGGCACCCTGGGGGCTTTCTTT. This chain connects TRBV7-2 to TRBJ1-1; the D gene is possibly TRBD1 (6 bases). The CDR3 is 16 residues long. Trimming cost V 5 bases and J 11 bases, with 27 bases left between them. Germline CDR1 reads SGHTA; CDR2 reads FQGNSA.